This TCR beta chain was recorded in a study of blood T cell repertoires in COVID-19. Study-wide background: The samples span acute and convalescent COVID-19 from the United States, Italy and Spain. T cells, B-cell-depleted T cells, or PBMCs supplied cDNA or gDNA.

The count of this clone is one. J lost 2 bases, V lost 2 bases, and 11 bases had no gene match. Germline V gene data show CDR1 as SGDLS and CDR2 as YYNGEE. The CDR3 contains 17 residues. In the study's own analysis: Amplified reference gene primers provided the basis for estimating nucleated cell counts. TCRdb keeps only in-frame clones here, not all; method: immunoSEQ multiplex PCR. From that table come the V and J calls and clone size; the DNA was used to work out D and trimming. The sample has roughly 32,000 clones; 80% to 90% are singletons. The chain couples TRBV9 to TRBJ2-5, with 8 bases lining up with TRBD1. This TCR came from a woman of 80 years or more with active or convalescent COVID-19. The sequenced sample consisted of peripheral blood. CDR3 protein: CASSVGSGGQGQETQYF. In nucleotides, the CDR3 is TGTGCCAGCAGCGTTGGCTCAGGGGGCCAGGGACAAGAGACCCAGTACTTC.